A selection of T cell receptor beta chains follows, all from one sample in a study of early T cells in non-severe SARS-CoV-2 infection. TCRdb re-derived calls from the 5' RACE reads in MiXCR, one entry per CDR3 protein. The table includes 40,000 to 45,000 distinct CDR3 sequences, roughly 5% detected once. The sequenced material came from whole blood. The receptors here all came from an adult who was a healthcare worker with PCR-confirmed SARS-CoV-2 infection or an uninfected control (not recorded which). Both conserved end residues are part of each CDR3. D genes are given only for firm matches. Rows give clone size only sometimes, using once, few, many, or a class for an expanded clone.

D: TRBD2
V: TRBV30
J: TRBJ2-3
size: few
CDR3: CAWSGWRGEDTQYF
DNA: TGTGCCTGGAGTGGTTGGCGGGGGGAGGATACGCAGTATTTT

D: TRBD1
V: TRBV5-6
J: TRBJ1-6
size: many
CDR3: CASTNRGTGPSPLHF
DNA: TGTGCCAGCACCAACCGCGGGACAGGGCCTTCACCCCTCCACTTT

D: .
V: TRBV20-1
J: TRBJ2-1
size: .
CDR3: CSADDITYNEQFF
DNA: TGCAGTGCTGACGACATCACCTACAATGAGCAGTTCTTC

D: .
V: TRBV12-3/TRBV12-4
J: TRBJ2-2
size: .
CDR3: CASSLLSATGELFF
DNA: TGTGCCAGCAGTTTACTCTCAGCTACCGGGGAGCTGTTTTTT

D: TRBD2
V: TRBV7-2
J: TRBJ2-7
size: many
CDR3: CASSLDGGRGEQYF
DNA: TGTGCCAGCAGCTTAGATGGCGGGAGGGGCGAGCAGTACTTC

D: .
V: TRBV5-1
J: TRBJ2-7
size: .
CDR3: CASSKDSTTYEQYF
DNA: TGCGCCAGCAGCAAGGACAGCACTACCTACGAGCAGTACTTC

D: TRBD1
V: TRBV7-9
J: TRBJ1-2
size: many
CDR3: CASSLEGTGGANYGYTF
DNA: TGTGCCAGCAGCTTAGAGGGGACAGGGGGAGCAAACTATGGCTACACCTTC

D: TRBD2
V: TRBV20-1
J: TRBJ2-1
size: many
CDR3: CSATSGGSNEQFF
DNA: TGCAGTGCTACTAGCGGGGGATCGAATGAGCAGTTCTTC

D: TRBD2
V: TRBV28
J: TRBJ2-3
size: few
CDR3: CASTSLAGTGADTQYF
DNA: TGTGCCAGCACTTCCCTAGCGGGAACGGGGGCAGATACGCAGTATTTT

D: .
V: TRBV7-9
J: TRBJ2-5
size: many
CDR3: CASSFHGGMETQYF
DNA: TGTGCCAGCAGCTTTCACGGGGGCATGGAGACCCAGTACTTC

D: .
V: TRBV20-1
J: TRBJ1-5
size: few
CDR3: CSAKQGISNQPQHF
DNA: TGCAGTGCCAAGCAGGGGATAAGCAATCAGCCCCAGCATTTT

D: .
V: TRBV14
J: TRBJ2-1
size: many
CDR3: CASSQARRLSRDEQFF
DNA: TGTGCCAGCAGCCAAGCGCGACGGCTGTCTCGGGATGAGCAGTTCTTC

D: .
V: TRBV2
J: TRBJ2-2
size: few
CDR3: CASRLDGYTGELFF
DNA: TGTGCCAGCAGACTGGACGGTTACACCGGGGAGCTGTTTTTT

D: .
V: TRBV9
J: TRBJ1-1
size: few
CDR3: CASSVDGPTPEAFF
DNA: TGTGCCAGCAGCGTAGATGGACCGACCCCTGAAGCTTTCTTT

D: .
V: TRBV6-6
J: TRBJ2-1
size: .
CDR3: CASTIPPGYEQFF
DNA: TGTGCCAGCACGATCCCCCCGGGGTATGAGCAGTTCTTC

D: TRBD2
V: TRBV7-2
J: TRBJ2-2
size: many
CDR3: CASSLKLAGGLTTGELFF
DNA: TGTGCCAGCAGCTTAAAACTAGCGGGGGGGCTTACCACCGGGGAGCTGTTTTTT

D: .
V: TRBV18
J: TRBJ2-3
size: .
CDR3: CASSPAGDTQYF
DNA: TGTGCCAGCTCACCGGCGGGGGATACGCAGTATTTT

D: TRBD1
V: TRBV12-3/TRBV12-4
J: TRBJ1-2
size: many
CDR3: CASSLAGTGNGYTF
DNA: TGTGCCAGCAGTTTAGCCGGGACAGGGAATGGCTACACCTTC

D: .
V: TRBV7-2
J: TRBJ2-5
size: many
CDR3: CASSLPTGTQYF
DNA: TGTGCCAGCAGCCTTCCAACTGGGACCCAGTACTTC

D: .
V: TRBV7-9
J: TRBJ1-5
size: few
CDR3: CASSFNPGQGNQPQHF
DNA: TGTGCCAGCAGCTTTAACCCAGGGCAGGGAAATCAGCCCCAGCATTTT

D: TRBD1
V: TRBV7-8
J: TRBJ1-6
size: many
CDR3: CASSLSRGRGRDSPLHF
DNA: TGTGCCAGCAGCTTAAGTCGAGGCAGGGGGCGAGATTCACCCCTCCACTTT

D: .
V: TRBV29-1
J: TRBJ2-1
size: many
CDR3: CSVGGTVYNEQFF
DNA: TGCAGCGTTGGGGGGACGGTCTACAATGAGCAGTTCTTC

D: .
V: TRBV13
J: TRBJ1-3
size: many
CDR3: CASSLVAGAGGNTIYF
DNA: TGTGCCAGCAGCTTAGTCGCTGGGGCCGGTGGAAACACCATATATTTT

D: .
V: TRBV29-1
J: TRBJ1-2
size: many
CDR3: CSVEDRGQMVYGYTF
DNA: TGCAGCGTTGAAGACCGTGGGCAAATGGTCTATGGCTACACCTTC

D: .
V: TRBV28
J: TRBJ1-6
size: .
CDR3: CASSPLKSAGNSPLHF
DNA: TGTGCCAGCAGTCCCCTGAAATCAGCGGGGAATTCACCCCTCCACTTT

D: .
V: TRBV29-1
J: TRBJ1-1
size: .
CDR3: CSVGGRPDTEAFF
DNA: TGCAGCGTTGGCGGCAGACCGGACACTGAAGCTTTCTTT

D: .
V: TRBV7-2
J: TRBJ1-6
size: many
CDR3: CASSIGQPNSPLHF
DNA: TGTGCCAGCAGCATAGGACAGCCGAATTCACCCCTCCACTTT

D: .
V: TRBV6-5
J: TRBJ2-3
size: many
CDR3: CASSDPGPRAGDTQYF
DNA: TGTGCCAGCAGTGACCCGGGGCCCCGGGCGGGAGATACGCAGTATTTT

D: TRBD1
V: TRBV19
J: TRBJ2-1
size: many
CDR3: CASSKGQNNEQFF
DNA: TGTGCCAGTAGTAAGGGACAGAACAATGAGCAGTTCTTC

D: .
V: TRBV7-9
J: TRBJ2-3
size: few
CDR3: CASSYLLYTDTQYF
DNA: TGTGCCAGCAGCTACCTCCTTTACACAGATACGCAGTATTTT

D: TRBD1
V: TRBV15
J: TRBJ1-5
size: .
CDR3: CATSRPGQGASQPQHF
DNA: TGTGCCACCAGCAGACCGGGACAGGGGGCTAGTCAGCCCCAGCATTTT

D: TRBD1
V: TRBV5-1
J: TRBJ2-7
size: many
CDR3: CASSLDNPGQGGEQYF
DNA: TGCGCCAGCAGCTTGGATAATCCGGGACAGGGAGGCGAGCAGTACTTC

D: .
V: TRBV20-1
J: TRBJ1-2
size: few
CDR3: CSARIGGGYTF
DNA: TGCAGTGCTAGAATCGGTGGAGGCTACACCTTC

D: TRBD1
V: TRBV10-3
J: TRBJ1-5
size: many
CDR3: CAISELWTGGGNQPQHF
DNA: TGTGCCATCAGTGAGTTATGGACAGGGGGAGGGAATCAGCCCCAGCATTTT

D: .
V: TRBV11-2
J: TRBJ1-1
size: few
CDR3: CASSLEGMRAFF
DNA: TGTGCCAGCAGCTTGGAGGGGATGAGGGCTTTCTTT

D: .
V: TRBV27
J: TRBJ2-7
size: many
CDR3: CASSLDGLSDYYEQYF
DNA: TGTGCCAGCAGTTTGGACGGGCTATCGGACTACTACGAGCAGTACTTC